The 14 T cell receptor beta chains given below trace back to one sample, sequenced in a study of blood T cell repertoires in COVID-19. Assay used: immunoSEQ multiplex PCR; TCRdb lists only in-frame clones, some missing. The sample holds approximately 140,000 clones, over 65% seen once. Sequences were obtained from peripheral blood. The receptors stem from a man aged 65 to 85 with acute or convalescent COVID-19.

The chain combines TRBV5-4 with TRBJ1-6; 7 bases fit TRBD1. The ends lost 4 bases at V and 7 bases at J; junction bases unmatched: 8. In germline, CDR1 is SGHNT, CDR2 YYREEE (reference sequence). This CDR3 is 15 amino acids long. The CDR3 DNA reads TGTGCCAGCAGCCCCCCGGGACAGAAAAATTCACCCCTCCACTTT. It translates to CASSPPGQKNSPLHF.

The chain carries TRBV15 and TRBJ1-4, with TRBD1 matching over 9 bases. V lost 3 bases and J lost 5; bases outside the gene matches: 4. Germline V gene sequence: CDR1 LNHNV, CDR2 YYDKDF (reference sequence). The CDR3 runs 15 residues. CDR3: CATSRPGTGNEKLFF. The CDR3 DNA reads as TGTGCCACCAGCAGGCCCGGGACAGGGAATGAAAAACTGTTTTTT.

This clone was detected once. The chain has TRBV7-9 and TRBJ1-2, with a possible D match to TRBD1 (6 bases). This CDR3 region has 13 residues. The V end lost 5 bases, the J end lost 2 bases, and 9 bases lay between the germline ends. Per the germline V gene, CDR1 is SEHNR and CDR2 is FQNEAQ (reference sequence). The CDR3 loop is CASSRGQNYGYTF. CDR3 bases: TGTGCCAGCAGCCGCGGACAGAACTATGGCTACACCTTC.

V is TRBV3-1 (or the pseudogene TRBV3-2) and J is TRBJ2-3; 11 bases are a match to TRBD2. Germline V gene sequence: CDR1 LGHDT, CDR2 YNNKEL (reference sequence). Trimming cost V 6 bases and J 2 bases; bases outside gene matches: 10. The CDR3 extends over 17 amino acids. The CDR3 sequence is CASSPTATSGATDTQYF. The CDR3 DNA is TGTGCCAGCAGTCCCACCGCGACTAGCGGGGCCACAGATACGCAGTATTTT.

This clone was recorded only once. This chain connects TRBV5-5 to TRBJ2-3, with 15 bases that match TRBD2. With V trimmed by 4 bases and J by 4 bases, 7 bases remained unmatched. CDR1 is SGHKS, CDR2 YYEKEE, per germline (reference sequence). The CDR3 is 17 residues long. CDR3 nucleotides: TGTGCCAGCAGCCGGCGGACTAGCGGGGGGGCTTCAGATACGCAGTATTTT. This encodes CASSRRTSGGASDTQYF.

The rearrangement uses TRBV6-1 and TRBJ1-4; 7 nucleotides align to TRBD1. J lost 4 bases, V lost 1 base, and 3 bases had no gene match. Germline lookup yields CDR1 MNHNS and CDR2 SASEGT. The CDR3 sequence is 15 residues long. Written as DNA, the CDR3 is TGTGCCAGCAGTGAAGGGACAGGCTTTAATGAAAAACTGTTTTTT. Protein sequence: CASSEGTGFNEKLFF.

The genes are TRBV28 and TRBJ1-1; D perhaps matches TRBD1 (5 bases). This CDR3 has 13 amino acids. The V gene's germline CDR1 is MDHEN and CDR2 SYDVKM. Trimming left V 8 bases short and J 0 bases short, with 10 bases between. The CDR3 region is CASRGGMNTEAFF. For the CDR3, the DNA is TGTGCCAGCCGGGGGGGAATGAACACTGAAGCTTTCTTT.

This clone occurred once. In DNA, the CDR3 is TGTGCCAGCTCAGCAGGGGATCCGGGCAATCAGCCCCAGCATTTT. As protein: CASSAGDPGNQPQHF. V is TRBV18 and J is TRBJ1-5; D possibly corresponds to TRBD1 (6 bases). There are 15 residues in the CDR3. V dropped 5 bases and J dropped 2 bases, with 13 bases sitting between them. Germline CDR1 KGHSH, CDR2 LQKENI.

The chain is built from TRBV6-1 and TRBJ1-1; maybe TRBD1 (6 bases). The germline gives CDR1 MNHNS, CDR2 SASEGT. The V end lost 0 bases, the J end lost 1 base, and 12 bases lay between the germline ends. This CDR3 region has 16 residues. CDR3 coding DNA: TGTGCCAGCAGTGAAGCCGGGGGGCGCGGGAACACTGAAGCTTTCTTT. Translation: CASSEAGGRGNTEAFF.

The V gene is TRBV11-1, the J gene TRBJ1-6; 7 bases align to TRBD1. V was pared by 3 bases and J by 10 bases, with 12 bases of the junction left unmatched. Germline-derived CDR1 and CDR2 are SGHAT and FQDESV (reference sequence). The CDR3 runs 16 residues. DNA for the CDR3: TGTGCCAGCAGCTTGAGGGCCGGGACAGTTCCCTCACCCCTCCACTTT. Its translation: CASSLRAGTVPSPLHF.

The chain combines TRBV3-1 (or the pseudogene TRBV3-2) with TRBJ1-1; D might be TRBD1 (5 bases). Germline V gene data show CDR1 as LGHDT and CDR2 as YNNKEL (reference sequence). Between the trimmed V and J ends, which lost 4 bases and 6 bases, there was a span of 15 bases. The length of the CDR3 is 14 residues. The CDR3 bases are TGTGCCAGCAGCCCCCCTGGCAGGGCGCCTGAAGCTTTCTTT. Its translation: CASSPPGRAPEAFF.

The rearrangement links TRBV5-1 to TRBJ1-1, with D unresolved. Germline V lookup: CDR1 SGHRS, CDR2 YFSETQ. V dropped 4 bases and J dropped 1 base, with 8 bases sitting between them. This CDR3 spans 13 amino acids. CDR3 bases: TGCGCCAGCAGCCCTACAGCGAACACTGAAGCTTTCTTT. Protein sequence: CASSPTANTEAFF.

The genes are TRBV29-1 and TRBJ2-7; 10 bases map to TRBD1. This CDR3 region has 15 residues. Germline V lookup: CDR1 SQVTM, CDR2 ANQGSEA. V shed 6 bases and J 7 bases; nucleotides not matched to a gene: 15. The CDR3 protein is CSVSAPTGGFQEQYF. Written as DNA, the CDR3 is TGCAGCGTGAGCGCCCCGACAGGGGGCTTCCAAGAGCAGTACTTC.

Remarks on this clone: Other DNA variants within this sample encode the same CDR3. V usage is TRBV6-5 and J usage is TRBJ2-2; TRBD2 matches at 8 bases. With 3 bases clipped from V and 2 bases from J, the junction kept 5 bases outside the gene matches. Germline CDR1 and CDR2: MNHEY and SVGAGI. This CDR3 has 16 amino acids. The CDR3, as DNA: TGTGCCAGCAGTTATAGAGCGGGAGTTAACACCGGGGAGCTGTTTTTT. It encodes CASSYRAGVNTGELFF.